The rows below give T cell receptor beta chains drawn from one sample of a study of T cells in localized non-small cell lung cancer. Repertoires were generated with immunoSEQ multiplex PCR, while TCRdb's copy carries only in-frame clones and drops some. The table shows under 150,000 clones, with around 92% occurring only once. The source material was peripheral blood, sampled before any cancer treatment. The receptors here all came from a female donor older than 55 with stage I lung adenocarcinoma. CDR3s include the opening cysteine and the closing phenylalanine or tryptophan. The D gene is left open where the match is weak. The size of a clone is reported for some rows only, either as once, few or many, or as a class for expanded clones.

cdr3_aa,cdr3_nt,d_call,j_call,clone_size,v_call
CASSSGTSVTGELFF,TGTGCCAGCAGCTCCGGGACTAGCGTTACCGGGGAGCTGTTTTTT,TRBD2,TRBJ2-2,.,TRBV5-4
CAWRGGGGRAETQYF,TGTGCCTGGAGGGGGGGCGGCGGGAGGGCGGAGACCCAGTACTTC,TRBD2,TRBJ2-5,.,TRBV30
CASITAGSNYEQYF,TGTGCCAGCATCACAGCGGGGAGTAACTACGAGCAGTACTTC,TRBD2,TRBJ2-7,.,TRBV5-1
CASRPGTVGETQYF,TGTGCCAGCAGACCCGGGACGGTCGGGGAGACCCAGTACTTC,.,TRBJ2-5,.,TRBV2
CASSLDRVRRMVSGNTIYF,TGTGCCAGCAGCTTAGATCGGGTCCGGAGAATGGTGTCTGGAAACACCATATATTTT,.,TRBJ1-3,many,TRBV11-2
CASGTGKDTQYF,TGTGCCAGCGGGACAGGGAAAGATACGCAGTATTTT,TRBD1,TRBJ2-3,once,TRBV19
CASSLRGPNQPQHF,TGTGCCAGCAGCTTACGGGGTCCCAATCAGCCCCAGCATTTT,.,TRBJ1-5,.,TRBV7-9
CASSFGDRAGFEKLFF,TGTGCCAGCAGCTTTGGGGACAGGGCGGGTTTCGAAAAACTGTTTTTT,TRBD1,TRBJ1-4,.,TRBV7-9
CASSLIRTSGNVDTQYF,TGTGCCAGCAGTTTAATCAGGACTAGCGGGAACGTAGATACGCAGTATTTT,TRBD2,TRBJ2-3,once,TRBV28
CASRESRGTELHEQFF,TGCGCCAGCAGAGAAAGCCGCGGGACTGAGTTACATGAGCAGTTCTTC,.,TRBJ2-1,once,TRBV5-1
CASSELDREDEQFF,TGTGCCAGCAGTGAACTAGACAGGGAAGACGAGCAGTTCTTC,TRBD1,TRBJ2-1,.,TRBV2
CASSLDLSGNTIYF,TGTGCCAGCAGCTTGGATCTCTCTGGAAACACCATATATTTT,.,TRBJ1-3,.,TRBV5-6
CASSLSGGPIGETQYF,TGTGCCAGCAGCTTGAGTGGAGGGCCGATTGGGGAGACCCAGTACTTC,.,TRBJ2-5,.,TRBV7-2
CAWSEGQEIQETQYF,TGTGCCTGGAGTGAGGGACAGGAGATCCAAGAGACCCAGTACTTC,TRBD1,TRBJ2-5,.,TRBV30
CASSQPGTDTQYF,TGTGCCAGCAGCCAACCCGGCACAGATACGCAGTATTTT,.,TRBJ2-3,.,TRBV7-9
CASRRTGGTEAFF,TGTGCCAGCAGAAGGACAGGGGGCACTGAAGCTTTCTTT,TRBD1,TRBJ1-1,.,TRBV6-5
CATSPDIGNQPQHF,TGTGCCACCAGTCCCGACATCGGCAATCAGCCCCAGCATTTT,.,TRBJ1-5,.,TRBV15
CASSSAKDRGLNEQYF,TGTGCCAGCAGCTCGGCAAAGGACAGGGGGCTGAACGAGCAGTACTTC,TRBD1,TRBJ2-7,.,TRBV5-4
CASSRWSAGKGNEQYF,TGTGCCAGCAGTCGGTGGAGTGCGGGGAAAGGAAACGAGCAGTACTTC,.,TRBJ2-7,.,TRBV27
CAWSGQQLSGANVLTF,TGTGCCTGGAGTGGCCAGCAACTCTCTGGGGCCAACGTCCTGACTTTC,.,TRBJ2-6,.,TRBV30
CASSAATGTSRSGANVLTF,TGCGCCAGCAGCGCCGCGACAGGGACTAGTAGGTCCGGGGCCAACGTCCTGACTTTC,.,TRBJ2-6,.,TRBV5-1
CASSPGWGNEQFF,TGTGCCAGCAGCCCGGGATGGGGGAATGAGCAGTTCTTC,.,TRBJ2-1,.,TRBV11-1
CAWSVDRNQPQHF,TGTGCCTGGAGTGTTGACAGGAATCAGCCCCAGCATTTT,.,TRBJ1-5,.,TRBV30
CASSITGASSGNTIYF,TGTGCCAGTAGTATCACAGGGGCCTCCTCTGGAAACACCATATATTTT,TRBD1,TRBJ1-3,.,TRBV19
CASSELVNNEQFF,TGTGCCAGCAGTGAATTGGTAAACAATGAGCAGTTCTTC,.,TRBJ2-1,few,TRBV2
CASSYRPTGELFF,TGTGCCAGCAGCTACAGACCCACCGGGGAGCTGTTTTTT,.,TRBJ2-2,.,TRBV13
CASSLGGLAVQETQYF,TGTGCCAGCAGCTTAGGGGGACTAGCGGTACAAGAGACCCAGTACTTC,TRBD2,TRBJ2-5,.,TRBV11-3
CSVEDSSYEQYF,TGCAGCGTTGAGGACAGCTCCTACGAGCAGTACTTC,.,TRBJ2-7,.,TRBV29-1
CAWTPRQFPYEQYF,TGTGCCTGGACGCCGCGCCAGTTCCCTTACGAGCAGTACTTC,.,TRBJ2-7,.,TRBV30
CASSLGRLAGGSYEQYF,TGTGCCAGCAGCTTAGGAAGACTAGCGGGAGGATCCTACGAGCAGTACTTC,TRBD2,TRBJ2-7,.,TRBV13
CSVEEGNQGYEQYF,TGCAGCGTTGAAGAAGGTAATCAGGGCTACGAGCAGTACTTC,.,TRBJ2-7,few,TRBV29-1
CSVESAVLSTDTQYF,TGCAGCGTTGAGTCAGCAGTCCTAAGCACAGATACGCAGTATTTT,.,TRBJ2-3,.,TRBV29-1
CASSETPRGLSGEQFF,TGTGCCAGCAGTGAAACCCCCAGGGGGCTCTCAGGTGAGCAGTTCTTC,TRBD1,TRBJ2-1,.,TRBV2
CASSRRSSGNTIYF,TGTGCCAGCAGTCGGCGATCCTCTGGAAACACCATATATTTT,.,TRBJ1-3,.,TRBV6-4
CAWSKDTQYF,TGTGCCTGGAGTAAAGATACGCAGTATTTT,.,TRBJ2-3,.,TRBV30
CASSRAGGPWEQFF,TGTGCCAGCAGTCGAGCGGGAGGGCCCTGGGAGCAGTTCTTC,TRBD2,TRBJ2-1,.,TRBV6-6
CATSSGRFETQYF,TGTGCCACCAGCAGCGGGAGGTTTGAGACCCAGTACTTC,TRBD2,TRBJ2-5,.,TRBV15
CASSSGRLNTEAFF,TGTGCCAGCAGTTCGGGACGGTTGAACACTGAAGCTTTCTTT,.,TRBJ1-1,.,TRBV5-4
CASSFLNYGYTF,TGTGCCAGCAGTTTTTTAAACTATGGCTACACCTTC,.,TRBJ1-2,.,TRBV28
CASTGLAEDNEQFF,TGTGCCAGCACCGGACTAGCGGAAGACAATGAGCAGTTCTTC,TRBD2,TRBJ2-1,.,TRBV25-1